This entry lists 5 T cell receptor beta chains sequenced from one sample in a study of T cells expressing NK-cell markers (dated by TCRdb to between 2020 and 2021). Libraries were constructed by 5' RACE. TCRdb names Illumina HiSeq 2000 as the instrument used. Reprocessed by TCRdb, the reads give a single entry per CDR3 protein sequence, without DNA. This sample's table carries a few hundred thousand distinct CDR3 sequences. The biggest ten clones account for 1.4% of the sample. The specimen was blood T cells: a sorted CD56 or NKG2C T cell subset, CD4+ or CD8+ T cells, or bulk PBMC T cells (not recorded which). Receptor source: a woman aged 45-59 years in good health. Donor details come from another sample of the same person, matched by shared clones.

This chain connects TRBV12-5 to TRBJ1-5; the D call from TCRdb, TRBD1, cannot be confirmed without DNA. The CDR3 loop spans 18 amino acids. CDR1 LGHNT and CDR2 FRNRAP come from the germline V gene. This CDR3 reads CACGLVIRPGKGGQPQHF. The whole variable domain, filled in from reference TRBV12-5 and TRBJ1-5, reads DARVTQTPRHKVTEMGQEVTMRCQPILGHNTVFWYRQTMMQGLELLAYFRNRAPLDDSGMPKDRFSAEMPDATLATLKIQPSEPRDSAVYFCACGLVIRPGKGGQPQHFGDGTRLSIL.

The CDR3 protein is CASSEDPGDTQYF. J is TRBJ2-3 and V is TRBV7-9; the D call of TRBD1 rests on TCRdb alone, since no DNA is present to check it. Germline loops: CDR1 SEHNR, CDR2 FQNEAQ (reference sequence). The CDR3 is 13 amino acids.

The rearrangement uses TRBV4-2 and TRBJ1-5; checking the TCRdb D call of TRBD1 is not possible without DNA. The CDR3 loop spans 15 amino acids. The germline gives CDR1 LGHNA, CDR2 YNFKEQ. Here the CDR3 reads CASSQVTGINQPQHF.

The chain carries TRBV11-2 and TRBJ2-5; TCRdb gives TRBD1 as the D gene, but with no DNA this cannot be confirmed. The germline gives CDR1 SGHAT, CDR2 FQNNGV. The CDR3 is 17 residues long. The CDR3 region is CASSLGGGAGPVETQYF.

V and J are TRBV5-1 and TRBJ2-3. Germline CDR1 SGHRS, CDR2 YFSETQ. The CDR3 sequence is 15 residues long. CDR3 loop: CASSLTGVFTDTQYF.